The clone carrying this T cell receptor beta chain was seen at least ten times. The trim removed 1 base at V and 2 bases at J, leaving 6 bases unmatched. This CDR3 is 17 amino acids long. Germline CDR1 is DFQATT and CDR2 is SNEGSKA (reference sequence). Template was genomic DNA; TCR beta CDR3 amplified in two multiplex PCR rounds. First-round PCR amplification was performed with primers specific to each TRBV and TRBJ gene. TCRdb redid the calling of the multiplex PCR reads with MiXCR, one entry per CDR3 protein. This table holds more than 30,000 distinct CDR3 sequences, around 40% found once. The record originates from a study of prognosis after radiotherapy for stage I lung cancer.

Sequencing was performed on PBMCs, taken before or after stereotactic body radiation therapy (not recorded which). This receptor was taken from a donor over 45 with non-small cell lung cancer. This chain links TRBV20-1 with TRBJ2-1; 12 positions match TRBD2. The CDR3 spells CSARGLAGGAAYNEQFF. The CDR3 nucleotides are TGCAGTGCTAGAGGCCTAGCGGGAGGGGCGGCCTACAATGAGCAGTTCTTC.